The TCR beta chain under discussion was sequenced for a study of blood T cell repertoires in COVID-19. The V gene lost 2 bases and the J gene lost 8 bases, with 12 bases spanning the gap. CDR1 SEHNR and CDR2 FQNEAQ come from the germline V gene (reference sequence). The CDR3 is made up of 13 amino acids. Sequencing was performed with immunoSEQ multiplex PCR; in TCRdb, only in-frame clones are kept and a portion is missing. This sample has 55,000 to 65,000 clones, with more than 65% found just once. This chain links TRBV7-9 with TRBJ1-2; maybe TRBD1 (6 bases). Sequenced: peripheral blood. The sequence was collected from a human donor in a cohort sampled during active COVID-19. The CDR3 sequence: CASSLLGAWGYTF. The CDR3 DNA reads TGTGCCAGCAGCTTATTGGGGGCTTGGGGCTACACCTTC.